Sequencing of this T cell receptor beta chain was carried out in a study of blood T cell repertoires in COVID-19. In the source study's methods: By means of reference gene primer amplification, nucleated cell counts were estimated. Clones were sequenced by immunoSEQ multiplex PCR, and TCRdb holds only the in-frame ones, with some missing. Clone size and the V and J calls come from that table; the DNA yielded D and trimming. In the table there are 220,000 or so clones, 80% to 90% of which are singletons. A PCR-confirmed or clinician-diagnosed COVID-19 case had contacted exposed participants within 2 weeks of entry. The TCR originated in a man aged 45-65 years who had been exposed to COVID-19. The sequenced sample was PBMCs or T cells enriched from blood (not recorded which).

DNA of the CDR3: TGTGCCAGCAGCCCTTGGGGGGGAGGCAATCAGCCCCAGCATTTT. This codes for CASSPWGGGNQPQHF. The J gene is TRBJ1-5, the V gene TRBV5-6; D is perhaps TRBD1 (5 bases). Per germline, CDR1 SGHDT and CDR2 YYEEEE. CDR3 length: 15 amino acids. With 4 bases removed from V and 2 bases from J, the gap between germline ends came to 13 bases. Combining the CDR3 with reference TRBV5-6 and TRBJ1-5 gives the whole variable domain DAGVTQSPTHLIKTRGQQVTLRCSPKSGHDTVSWYQQALGQGPQFIFQYYEEEERQRGNFPDRFSGHQFPNYSSELNVNALLLGDSALYLCASSPWGGGNQPQHFGDGTRLSIL.